The source of this T cell receptor beta chain is a study of blood T cells in healthy people across ages. Study outcomes and limitations: Naive and antigen-experienced cells could not be conclusively compared, given unsorted PBMCs.

Russia was home to the donors, healthy Caucasian individuals aged roughly 6 to 95. Next came a second PCR, run for about 7 to 12 cycles, which used a sample-barcoded 5' primer along with a J-beta primer mix. TCRdb processed the 5' RACE reads anew with MiXCR; each CDR3 protein has one entry. The sample contains about 680,000 distinct CDR3 sequences, about 52% of which appear only once. Turning to this clonotype: Its target is not known.

Germline CDR1 reads MNHEY; CDR2 reads SMNVEV (reference sequence). CDR3 length: 17 residues. The genes are TRBV27 and TRBJ2-4, with 10 bases fitting TRBD2. Matching the DNA end better, TRBJ2-7 makes the J call doubtful. This receptor was identified in a woman aged 55 to 70 in good health. Input material: blood. DNA for the CDR3: TGTGCCAGCAGTTTTATCTCTGCTACTAGCGGGACTTACGAGCAGTACTTC. Translation: CASSFISATSGTYEQYF.